The 15 T cell receptor beta chains listed next were all sequenced from one sample in a study of T-cell memory formation after mild COVID-19. Each CDR3 protein gets one entry after TCRdb re-called the 5' RACE reads with MiXCR. The sample lists 300,000 to 400,000 distinct CDR3 sequences; around 21% were seen once. The sample comprised PBMCs or a T cell subset sorted from them (not recorded which). Receptors originate from an adult woman who had mild COVID-19 (a few samples of this study predate the infection). Cell type and time point are not known.

The rearrangement uses TRBV20-1 and TRBJ2-1, with D perhaps matching TRBD2 (5 bases). Between the trimmed V and J ends, which lost 6 bases and 8 bases, there was a span of 11 bases. The CDR3 covers 11 residues. Germline loops: CDR1 DFQATT, CDR2 SNEGSKA (reference sequence). The CDR3 DNA reads TGCAGTGCGCAACTAGTCCATGAGCAGTTCTTC. Protein sequence: CSAQLVHEQFF.

The rearrangement joins TRBV3-1 to TRBJ1-5; D ambiguous. The CDR3 covers 13 residues. Trimming took off 5 bases at V and 4 bases at J, with 9 bases between the two ends. Per germline, CDR1 LGHDT and CDR2 YNNKEL (reference sequence). CDR3 sequence: CASSSKANQPQHF. DNA of the CDR3: TGTGCCAGCAGCTCGAAGGCAAATCAGCCCCAGCATTTT.

This clonotype was picked up a small number of times. V and J are TRBV7-2 and TRBJ1-6, with TRBD1 identical over 9 bases. Germline V gene lookup returns CDR1 SGHTA and CDR2 FQGNSA. With V trimmed by 4 bases and J by 6 bases, 7 bases remained unmatched. This CDR3 spans 16 amino acids. DNA of the CDR3: TGTGCCAGCAGCTCCGGACAGGGGATTGTTAATTCACCCCTCCACTTT. Protein sequence: CASSSGQGIVNSPLHF.

J is TRBJ2-7 and V is TRBV20-1, with 10 bases aligning to TRBD1. V shed 4 bases, J shed 2 bases, and the junction held 8 bases outside the gene matches. CDR3 length equals 15 residues. Germline-derived CDR1 and CDR2 are DFQATT and SNEGSKA (reference sequence). The CDR3 DNA is TGCAGTGCTACCCTGACCGGGACAGGGGCCTACGAGCAGTACTTC. This translates into CSATLTGTGAYEQYF.

In its sample, this clonotype was seen a few times. This chain connects TRBV10-3 to TRBJ2-3; D may be TRBD1 (7 bases). The CDR3 has 14 amino acids. From germline, CDR1 is ENHRY and CDR2 SYGVKD. Deletions cut 4 bases from V and 4 bases from J, with 12 bases between. CDR3 coding DNA: TGTGCCATCAGTGCGACAGGGAGGCCAGATACGCAGTATTTT. Amino acid sequence: CAISATGRPDTQYF.

The chain recombines TRBV7-2 with TRBJ2-1; no clear D gene. With 0 bases removed from V and 2 bases from J, the gap between germline ends came to 11 bases. Germline CDR1 SGHTA, CDR2 FQGNSA. The CDR3 is 16 residues long. CDR3 loop: CASSLATGYPYNEQFF. In nucleotides, the CDR3 is TGTGCCAGCAGCTTAGCGACCGGCTACCCCTACAATGAGCAGTTCTTC.

The gene calls are TRBV20-1 and TRBJ1-1, with D maybe TRBD1 (5 bases). The CDR3 contains 11 residues. Germline lookup yields CDR1 DFQATT and CDR2 SNEGSKA (reference sequence). CDR3: CRVPGGAEAFF. The CDR3 DNA sequence: TGCAGAGTACCGGGGGGAGCTGAAGCTTTCTTT.

This clonotype was recorded a few times. This chain links TRBV29-1 with TRBJ2-7; 12 nucleotides agree with TRBD1. CDR1 SQVTM and CDR2 ANQGSEA come from the germline V gene. The CDR3 runs to 14 residues. The V gene end was trimmed by 7 bases and the J gene end by 3 bases; junction bases not matched to a gene: 7. CDR3 amino acids: CSALGTGGFYEQYF. CDR3 DNA: TGCAGCGCCCTCGGGACAGGGGGCTTCTACGAGCAGTACTTC.

This clonotype was picked up a small number of times. The gene calls are TRBV11-3 and TRBJ2-1, with D possibly matching TRBD2 (5 bases). Germline CDR1 is SGHNT and CDR2 is YENEEA. Between the trimmed V and J ends, which lost 7 bases and 5 bases, there was a span of 21 bases. The CDR3 runs 16 residues. The CDR3: CASKQSGTTTHNEQFF. The CDR3 DNA is TGTGCCAGCAAGCAAAGCGGAACCACGACGCACAATGAGCAGTTCTTC. Variable domain in full (rest from reference TRBV11-3 and TRBJ2-1): EAGVVQSPRYKIIEKKQPVAFWCNPISGHNTLYWYLQNLGQGPELLIRYENEEAVDDSQLPKDRFSAERLKGVDSTLKIQPAELGDSAVYLCASKQSGTTTHNEQFFGPGTRLTVL.

The chain recombines TRBV21-1 with TRBJ2-7; the D call TRBD1 from the table was never checked on the DNA. TRBV21-1 is shown as a pseudogene. The CDR3 is 13 amino acids. Here the CDR3 reads CASIPGQPFQQYF. The CDR3 region has the DNA TGTGCCAGCATTCCCGGACAGCCATTCCAGCAGTACTTC.

The chain employs TRBV29-1 and TRBJ2-7, with TRBD1 matching over 9 bases. CDR3 length equals 12 residues. Germline CDR1 SQVTM, CDR2 ANQGSEA. The V segment lost 5 bases and the J segment 7 bases; nucleotides outside the gene matches: 6. The CDR3 DNA follows: TGCAGCGTTCGGACAGGGGCTGGGGAGCAGTACTTC. Amino acids: CSVRTGAGEQYF.

The rearrangement joins TRBV12-3 or TRBV12-4 to TRBJ1-1; 8 bases map to TRBD1. The V and J ends lost 5 bases and 4 bases, in that order; junction bases with no gene match: 9. This CDR3 spans 15 amino acids. The CDR3 sequence: CASSPPRQGSTEAFF. The DNA for the CDR3 is TGTGCCAGCAGTCCACCGCGACAGGGGTCCACTGAAGCTTTCTTT.

The chain combines TRBV28 with TRBJ2-7; no firm D call. The CDR3 consists of 16 residues. CDR1 MDHEN and CDR2 SYDVKM come from the germline V gene. The V gene lost 2 bases and the J gene lost 2 bases, with 16 bases spanning the gap. The CDR3 DNA follows: TGTGCCAGCAGTTTAACTCGCCGAGGAACTACCTACGAGCAGTACTTC. Protein product: CASSLTRRGTTYEQYF.

The chain joins TRBV12-3 or TRBV12-4 to TRBJ1-5; D call uncertain. Trimming left V 3 bases short and J 4 bases short, with 7 bases between. The CDR3 extends over 13 amino acids. The CDR3 reads CASSLGINQPQHF. The CDR3 DNA follows: TGTGCCAGCAGTTTGGGGATAAATCAGCCCCAGCATTTT.

This clonotype occurred a few times. This chain links TRBV12-3 or TRBV12-4 with TRBJ2-1, with 8 bases that match TRBD2. The CDR3 length is 14 residues. V was pared by 5 bases and J by 14 bases, with 14 bases of the junction left unmatched. The CDR3 region is CASSLSGSPRRKFF. Here the CDR3 DNA reads TGTGCCAGCAGTCTAAGCGGGAGCCCGCGGAGAAAGTTCTTC.